One and the same sample provided the 6 T cell receptor beta chains below, sequenced in a study of Graves' ophthalmopathy and Graves' hyperthyroidism. The sequenced template was RNA, covering the TCR beta CDR3 region. Amplification began with first-round RT-PCR using HTBI primers, then second-round multiplex PCR was performed. Using its own MiXCR run on the multiplex PCR reads, TCRdb lists one record per CDR3 protein. The sample comprises roughly 300,000 distinct CDR3 sequences, roughly 17% of which are singletons, and roughly 12% rests with the top ten. Material: peripheral blood. Receptor source: an adult man with Graves' ophthalmopathy.

This clonotype has at least ten counts. J is TRBJ2-7 and V is TRBV6-1, with no clear D. The V end lost 6 bases, the J end lost 6 bases, and 15 bases lay between the germline ends. Germline loops: CDR1 MNHNS, CDR2 SASEGT. CDR3 size: 13 residues. CDR3 sequence reads: CASSSFGLGEQYF. The CDR3 region has the DNA TGTGCCAGCAGCTCGTTTGGGCTCGGCGAGCAGTACTTC.

This clonotype came up many times. This chain joins TRBV6-5 and TRBJ2-5, with 10 bases that match TRBD2. Germline V CDR1 and CDR2: MNHEY, SVGAGI. The CDR3 has 17 amino acids. V was pared by 2 bases and J by 5 bases, with 11 bases of the junction left unmatched. This CDR3 reads CASSYGASGSGWETQYF. DNA for the CDR3: TGTGCCAGCAGTTACGGGGCTAGCGGGAGTGGATGGGAGACCCAGTACTTC.

This clonotype was recorded at least ten times. The chain carries TRBV7-8 and TRBJ1-1; 7 bases match TRBD1. Losses at the gene ends were 5 bases for V and 7 bases for J; bases not matched to a gene: 10. Germline CDR1 is SGHVS and CDR2 is FQNEAQ. This CDR3 has 14 residues. This CDR3 reads CASSAVGTALEAFF. CDR3 bases: TGTGCCAGCAGCGCAGTCGGGACAGCCCTTGAAGCTTTCTTT.

The chain carries TRBV11-1 and TRBJ1-1; TRBD1 might be the D (5 bases). V lost 0 bases to trimming and J lost 13 bases, with 18 bases between them. Germline V gene data show CDR1 as SGHAT and CDR2 as FQDESV (reference sequence). The CDR3 sequence is 14 residues long. As DNA, the CDR3 is TGTGCCAGCAGCTTAGCGCTGGGGACCCCTGTTGATTTCTTT. This translates into CASSLALGTPVDFF.

This clonotype was detected only a few times. The genes are TRBV4-3 and TRBJ2-2; D not certain. This CDR3 comprises 15 residues. V lost 1 base and J lost 7, with 13 bases in between. Germline CDR1 LGHNA, CDR2 YSLEER. CDR3 bases: TGCGCCAGCAGCCAAGTTTGGTTACCCGGCGGGGAGCTGTTTTTT. Amino acid sequence: CASSQVWLPGGELFF.

This clonotype was detected ten times or more. V usage is TRBV11-2 and J usage is TRBJ1-2; no firm D call. Germline V gives CDR1 SGHAT, CDR2 FQNNGV. There are 12 residues in the CDR3. V was cut by 0 bases and J by 8 bases, with 7 bases left in between. The DNA for the CDR3 is TGTGCCAGCAGCTTAGAGAGGCTCGGCTACACCTTC. As protein: CASSLERLGYTF.